This TCR beta chain is drawn from a study of shared clonotypes between healthy human individuals. The naive CD8 fraction comprised CD45RO-negative cells positively selected for CCR7 and excluded terminally differentiated effector memory CD45RA+ cells. Each PCR replicate from the sorted subsets contained about 200 ng DNA, which is about 30,000 T cell genomes. Clones were read by immunoSEQ multiplex PCR, and TCRdb kept only the in-frame ones, dropping some. The table has about 680,000 clones, about 90% seen once. The CDR3 consists of 14 residues. The V gene end was trimmed by 5 bases and the J gene end by 4 bases; junction bases not matched to a gene: 7. In germline, CDR1 is SGHAT, CDR2 FQNNGV.

Input material: naive CD8+ T cells sorted from blood. The receptor comes from a man between 25 and 39 years old in good health. The chain recombines TRBV11-2 with TRBJ1-1; 7 bases agree with TRBD1. The CDR3 spells CASSPLTGSTEAFF. CDR3 nucleotide sequence: TGTGCCAGCAGCCCCTTGACAGGGTCCACTGAAGCTTTCTTT. Full variable domain (rest looked up from reference TRBV11-2 and TRBJ1-1): EAGVAQSPRYKIIEKRQSVAFWCNPISGHATLYWYQQILGQGPKLLIQFQNNGVVDDSQLPKDRFSAERLKGVDSTLKIQPAKLEDSAVYLCASSPLTGSTEAFFGQGTRLTVV.